The 10 T cell receptor beta chains reported below all come from one sample, sequenced in a study of cytomegalovirus exposure and HLA in healthy donors. Profiling relied on immunoSEQ multiplex PCR, and the TCRdb table lists in-frame clones only, not all of them. The data hold 150,000 to 200,000 clones, with approximately 80% observed a single time. The source material was PBMCs. These receptors all stem from a man younger than 45 in good health and CMV-seropositive.

The rearrangement links TRBV9 to TRBJ1-2, with TRBD1 matching over 9 bases. The CDR3 covers 15 residues. Germline trimming cut 3 bases from V and 2 bases from J; bases unmatched to any gene: 5. CDR1 and CDR2 (germline): SGDLS, YYNGEE. The CDR3 coding sequence is TGTGCCAGCAGCGCGTTGGGACAGGGAAACTATGGCTACACCTTC. Translation gives CASSALGQGNYGYTF.

The rearrangement joins TRBV4-3 to TRBJ1-1; the D is unclear. V was cut by 1 base and J by 1 base, with 19 bases left in between. Per germline, CDR1 LGHNA and CDR2 YSLEER. The CDR3 loop spans 18 amino acids. The chain's CDR3 is CASSQGILSDSTNTEAFF. The CDR3 DNA reads as TGCGCCAGCAGCCAAGGGATCCTCTCAGACTCGACGAACACTGAAGCTTTCTTT.

This clone showed up just once. The gene calls are TRBV30 and TRBJ1-1; no firm D call. Germline CDR1 and CDR2: GTSNPN and SVGIG (reference sequence). This CDR3 spans 16 amino acids. The V and J ends lost 4 bases and 0 bases respectively, with 18 bases between them. In DNA form, the CDR3 reads TGTGCCTGGAATGGTGCAAGGTCAGGTGTGAACACTGAAGCTTTCTTT. As protein: CAWNGARSGVNTEAFF.

The chain recombines TRBV6-1 with TRBJ2-1; 7 bases agree with TRBD1. The CDR3 consists of 15 residues. The J segment lost 2 bases and the V segment lost 9 bases, leaving 10 bases of the junction unmatched. CDR1 is MNHNS and CDR2 is SASEGT in the germline V gene. For the CDR3, the DNA is TGTGCCAGTAAAACACGAGGGGGCGCCTACAATGAGCAGTTCTTC. This gives the protein CASKTRGGAYNEQFF.

The genes are TRBV19 and TRBJ2-7; 7 bases agree with TRBD2. The J segment lost 6 bases and the V segment lost 3 bases, leaving 2 bases of the junction unmatched. The germline gives CDR1 LNHDA, CDR2 SQIVND (reference sequence). CDR3 length: 12 residues. DNA for the CDR3: TGTGCCAGTAGTATCGGGGGGACCGAGCAGTACTTC. This codes for CASSIGGTEQYF. The full variable domain, completed using reference TRBV19 and TRBJ2-7, is DGGITQSPKYLFRKEGQNVTLSCEQNLNHDAMYWYRQDPGQGLRLIYYSQIVNDFQKGDIAEGYSVSREKKESFPLTVTSAQKNPTAFYLCASSIGGTEQYFGPGTRLTVT.

This clone has only a few counts. The rearrangement links TRBV18 to TRBJ1-2; 7 nucleotides align to TRBD1. Trimming at V came to 3 bases and at J to 4 bases, leaving 5 bases not matched to a gene. The CDR3 has 14 amino acids. CDR1 is KGHSH and CDR2 is LQKENI in the germline V gene. Here the CDR3 reads CASSPSRDSYGYTF. Here the CDR3 DNA reads TGTGCCAGCTCACCCTCTCGGGACAGCTATGGCTACACCTTC. The entire variable domain, with the rest obtained from reference TRBV18 and TRBJ1-2, is as follows: NAGVMQNPRHLVRRRGQEARLRCSPMKGHSHVYWYRQLPEEGLKFMVYLQKENIIDESGMPKERFSAEFPKEGPSILRIQQVVRGDSAAYFCASSPSRDSYGYTFGSGTRLTVV.

This sequence joins TRBV6-4 and TRBJ1-2; 9 nucleotides match TRBD1. CDR3 size: 15 residues. Germline V gene data show CDR1 as MRHNA and CDR2 as SNTAGT. The V gene end was trimmed by 5 bases and the J gene end by 5 bases; junction bases not matched to a gene: 9. CDR3 DNA: TGTGCCAGCAGTTATAACGACAGGGGGACTTATGGCTACACCTTC. Its translation: CASSYNDRGTYGYTF.

The chain carries TRBV27 and TRBJ2-2, with 9 bases that match TRBD1. Trimming removed 8 bases from V and 5 bases from J; junction bases left unmatched: 12. Germline CDR1 MNHEY, CDR2 SMNVEV (reference sequence). This CDR3 comprises 16 residues. The CDR3 loop is CASRSRGQGWTGELFF. The CDR3, as DNA: TGTGCCAGCCGTTCTAGAGGACAGGGGTGGACCGGGGAGCTGTTTTTT.

The V and J genes are TRBV6-5 and TRBJ2-7, with TRBD1 matching 9 bases. V lost 6 bases to trimming and J lost 2 bases; unmatched junction nucleotides: 5. CDR1 is MNHEY, CDR2 SVGAGI, per germline. The CDR3 consists of 14 residues. The CDR3: CASSSGTGTYEQYF. The CDR3 region has the DNA TGTGCCAGCAGCTCCGGGACAGGGACCTACGAGCAGTACTTC.

The chain joins TRBV6-5 to TRBJ1-4; 7 bases are a match to TRBD1. V shed 1 base and J 7 bases; nucleotides not matched to a gene: 9. Germline CDR1 is MNHEY and CDR2 is SVGAGI. The length of the CDR3 is 16 residues. DNA for the CDR3: TGTGCCAGCAGTTACTTGGAGGGGGCGCTTCTTGAAAAACTGTTTTTT. It encodes CASSYLEGALLEKLFF.